A single sample gave rise to the 30 T cell receptor beta chains below, sequenced in a study of T cell clones after liver transplantation. TCRdb's copy holds only in-frame clones and misses some; the assay was immunoSEQ multiplex PCR. Here the sample spans about 47,000 clones, 70% to 90% being singletons. Sequences were derived from CD8+ T cells from blood, sampled 12 months after liver transplant. The receptors stem from a human patient who received a liver transplant. A subset of T cells may come from the graft donor.

V is TRBV28 and J is TRBJ1-5; D perhaps matches TRBD1 (5 bases). The V gene's germline CDR1 is MDHEN and CDR2 SYDVKM. The V gene lost 5 bases and the J gene lost 0 bases, with 17 bases spanning the gap. The CDR3 loop spans 17 amino acids. The CDR3 spells CASSTQGLAYSNQPQHF. Here the CDR3 DNA reads TGTGCCAGCAGTACTCAGGGATTGGCCTATAGCAATCAGCCCCAGCATTTT. Full variable domain (missing parts from reference TRBV28 and TRBJ1-5): DVKVTQSSRYLVKRTGEKVFLECVQDMDHENMFWYRQDPGLGLRLIYFSYDVKMKEKGDIPEGYSVSREKKERFSLILESASTNQTSMYLCASSTQGLAYSNQPQHFGDGTRLSIL.

J is TRBJ2-7 and V is TRBV5-4, with TRBD1 as a possible D gene (6 bases). The CDR3 spans 14 residues. Germline lookup yields CDR1 SGHNT and CDR2 YYREEE (reference sequence). Trimming removed 3 bases from V and 3 bases from J, with 13 bases in between. CDR3 amino acids: CASSSYREHYEQYF. The CDR3 DNA reads as TGTGCCAGCAGCTCATACAGGGAGCACTACGAGCAGTACTTC.

The rearrangement joins TRBV4-1 to TRBJ2-7; 7 bases match TRBD2. The CDR3 runs 15 residues. Unmatched junction bases numbered 5, after V lost 1 base and J lost 2 bases. Germline V gene sequence: CDR1 MGHRA, CDR2 YSYEKL. DNA of the CDR3: TGCGCCAGCAGCCAAGGGGGGGGTAACACCTACGAGCAGTACTTC. Translating it yields CASSQGGGNTYEQYF.

This chain links TRBV28 with TRBJ2-7; D remains ambiguous. The CDR3 length is 14 residues. V lost 7 bases, J lost 3 bases, and 16 bases lay in between. The V gene's germline CDR1 is MDHEN and CDR2 SYDVKM. The CDR3 region has the DNA TGTGCCAGCACTATGACCGGCCGGATCTACGAGCAGTACTTC. Protein sequence: CASTMTGRIYEQYF.

The table lists this clone with a count of one. The V call is TRBV5-1, the J call TRBJ2-5, with TRBD2 identical over 13 bases. J was trimmed by 4 bases and V by 0 bases; bases with no gene match: 3. The V gene's germline CDR1 is SGHRS and CDR2 YFSETQ. This CDR3 is 16 amino acids long. The DNA of the CDR3 is TGCGCCAGCAGCTTGGGGACTAGCGGGAGCGGAGAGACCCAGTACTTC. This sequence encodes CASSLGTSGSGETQYF.

About this clone itself: Compared with germline, one end of the junction differs, possibly owing to a read error. The CDR3 region has the DNA TGTGCCATCAGCAGAGACAGGGTGGATGAGCAGTTCTTC. It encodes CAISRDRVDEQFF. The chain links TRBV15 to TRBJ2-1; 7 nucleotides match TRBD1. The CDR3 has 13 residues. Per germline, CDR1 LNHNV and CDR2 YYDKDF (reference sequence).

This chain links TRBV4-2 with TRBJ2-7; 9 bases line up with TRBD1. J gave up 2 bases and V 1 base, and 3 bases lay outside the gene matches. Germline V lookup: CDR1 LGHNA, CDR2 YNFKEQ. CDR3 size: 15 residues. The CDR3 loop reads CASSQGTGVTYEQYF. The CDR3, as DNA: TGTGCCAGCAGCCAAGGGACAGGGGTCACCTACGAGCAGTACTTC.

The V call is TRBV7-9, the J call TRBJ2-5; no reliable D call. The CDR3 consists of 15 residues. Germline assignment: CDR1 SEHNR and CDR2 FQNEAQ (reference sequence). V was cut by 0 bases and J by 3 bases, with 11 bases left in between. CDR3: CASSLAVVLKETQYF. The DNA of the CDR3 is TGTGCCAGCAGCTTAGCGGTGGTATTAAAAGAGACCCAGTACTTC.

The rearrangement joins TRBV5-1 to TRBJ2-5; the D gene is possibly TRBD1 (5 bases). V lost 0 bases, J lost 5 bases, and 14 bases lay in between. This CDR3 is 15 amino acids long. In germline, CDR1 is SGHRS, CDR2 YFSETQ. The CDR3 coding sequence is TGCGCCAGCAGCTTGGACATAGGGGCCCGGGAGACCCAGTACTTC. Residues: CASSLDIGARETQYF.

Only one count was recorded for this clone. The CDR3 reads CASSSGLAGDRETQYF. CDR3 DNA sequence: TGTGCCAGCAGTTCTGGACTAGCGGGAGATAGGGAGACCCAGTACTTC. The J gene is TRBJ2-5, the V gene TRBV13; 13 bases align to TRBD2. The CDR3 is 16 residues long. Germline loops: CDR1 PRHDT, CDR2 FYEKMQ (reference sequence). V shed 6 bases, J shed 5 bases, and the junction held 9 bases outside the gene matches.

The genes are TRBV9 and TRBJ2-2; perhaps TRBD2 as D (5 bases). This CDR3 is 14 amino acids long. From germline, CDR1 is SGDLS and CDR2 YYNGEE. The V and J ends lost 0 bases and 4 bases respectively, with 7 bases between them. The CDR3 is CASSVAGSTGELFF. The CDR3 DNA sequence: TGTGCCAGCAGCGTAGCTGGGAGCACCGGGGAGCTGTTTTTT.

The rearrangement joins TRBV5-5 to TRBJ2-1; 7 bases align to TRBD2. Germline-derived CDR1 and CDR2 are SGHKS and YYEKEE (reference sequence). Trimming took 4 bases from V and 2 from J; bases not matched to a gene: 6. CDR3 length equals 15 residues. Here the CDR3 reads CASSAGRTTYNEQFF. The DNA of the CDR3 is TGTGCCAGCAGCGCCGGGAGGACTACCTACAATGAGCAGTTCTTC.

The chain employs TRBV19 and TRBJ1-2; tentatively, D is TRBD1 (6 bases). Looked up from germline, CDR1 is LNHDA and CDR2 is SQIVND (reference sequence). Trimming stripped 4 bases from V and 8 bases from J, with 14 bases between. CDR3 length equals 13 residues. As DNA, the CDR3 is TGTGCCAGTAGTACCTCTACAGGGTACGGCTACACCTTC. It codes for CASSTSTGYGYTF.

The chain has TRBV13 and TRBJ2-3; D call uncertain. Trimming stripped 4 bases from V and 0 bases from J, with 2 bases between. CDR3 length equals 12 residues. Germline V lookup: CDR1 PRHDT, CDR2 FYEKMQ (reference sequence). Written as DNA, the CDR3 is TGTGCCAGCAGCTCTAGCACAGATACGCAGTATTTT. Translating gives CASSSSTDTQYF.

The V gene is TRBV19, the J gene TRBJ1-2; D ambiguous. The germline CDR1 and CDR2 sequences are LNHDA and SQIVND (reference sequence). The V end was cut by 6 bases, the J end by 3 bases, with 20 bases between. This CDR3 contains 16 residues. CDR3 sequence: CASSSLPASKHYGYTF. The CDR3 DNA is TGTGCCAGTAGCTCTCTACCGGCCTCCAAACACTATGGCTACACCTTC.

V is TRBV7-2 and J is TRBJ1-1; 8 nucleotides line up with TRBD1. Germline-derived CDR1 and CDR2 are SGHTA and FQGNSA. V shed 1 base and J 5 bases; nucleotides not matched to a gene: 15. The CDR3 runs 18 residues. The CDR3 nucleotides are TGTGCCAGCAGCTTAGTTGGTCCTCGGCAGGGGGCATTTACTGAAGCTTTCTTT. It yields the protein CASSLVGPRQGAFTEAFF.

The rearrangement joins TRBV6-5 to TRBJ2-1; D may be TRBD2 (5 bases). The CDR3 spans 14 residues. The V end lost 6 bases, the J end lost 5 bases, and 14 bases lay between the germline ends. CDR1 MNHEY and CDR2 SVGAGI come from the germline V gene. CDR3 DNA sequence: TGTGCCAGCAGGCTCGTCTACGGGGACAATGAGCAGTTCTTC. This gives the protein CASRLVYGDNEQFF.

The chain employs TRBV6-6 and TRBJ1-5; D is unresolved. The CDR3 has 15 residues. The V end was cut by 6 bases, the J end by 0 bases, with 12 bases between. Germline-derived CDR1 and CDR2 are MNHNY and SVGAGI (reference sequence). DNA for the CDR3: TGTGCCAGCAGCCCCGGGTTTGGTAGCAATCAGCCCCAGCATTTT. Its protein is CASSPGFGSNQPQHF.

A few counts support this clone. The V and J genes are TRBV5-1 and TRBJ2-1, with 9 bases identical to TRBD1. Germline assignment: CDR1 SGHRS and CDR2 YFSETQ. The CDR3 totals 14 residues. V lost 8 bases to trimming and J lost 0 bases; unmatched junction nucleotides: 3. CDR3 sequence (DNA): TGCGCCAGTTCGACAGGGGGCTCCTACAATGAGCAGTTCTTC. Amino acids: CASSTGGSYNEQFF.

The rearrangement joins TRBV5-1 to TRBJ2-1; 7 bases align to TRBD1. Unmatched junction bases numbered 2, after V lost 0 bases and J lost 5 bases. The CDR3 contains 14 residues. From germline, CDR1 is SGHRS and CDR2 YFSETQ. CDR3: CASSLGQGNNEQFF. CDR3 sequence (DNA): TGCGCCAGCAGCTTGGGACAGGGAAACAATGAGCAGTTCTTC.

This chain connects TRBV28 to TRBJ2-7, with D possibly matching TRBD1 (5 bases). Germline V gives CDR1 MDHEN, CDR2 SYDVKM. With 6 bases removed from V and 2 bases from J, the gap between germline ends came to 14 bases. This CDR3 contains 14 residues. This CDR3 is CASRFGQETYEQYF. Written as DNA, the CDR3 is TGTGCCAGCAGGTTCGGACAAGAAACCTACGAGCAGTACTTC.

The chain recombines TRBV18 with TRBJ1-5; tentative D call: TRBD1 (5 bases). Trimming took off 4 bases at V and 2 bases at J, with 12 bases between the two ends. The CDR3 is 15 residues long. Germline V lookup: CDR1 KGHSH, CDR2 LQKENI. CDR3 bases: TGTGCCAGCTCACAGGGGCAGGGAGGCAATCAGCCCCAGCATTTT. This translates into CASSQGQGGNQPQHF.

The chain carries TRBV28 and TRBJ2-1, with D tentatively TRBD2 (6 bases). Looked up from germline, CDR1 is MDHEN and CDR2 is SYDVKM. This CDR3 region has 14 residues. V was clipped by 6 bases and J by 8 bases, with 17 bases between them. CDR3 sequence reads: CASSSTSPIDEQFF. DNA for the CDR3: TGTGCCAGCAGCTCCACTAGCCCCATCGATGAGCAGTTCTTC.

This chain joins TRBV9 and TRBJ1-1; D possibly corresponds to TRBD1 (6 bases). The germline V gene encodes CDR1 SGDLS and CDR2 YYNGEE. The CDR3 totals 15 residues. The ends were cut back, 4 bases at V and 0 bases at J, with 13 bases in the middle. In DNA, the CDR3 is TGTGCCAGCAGCCCCGGGGGACACTTGAACACTGAAGCTTTCTTT. As protein: CASSPGGHLNTEAFF.

The rearrangement joins TRBV6-1 to TRBJ2-1; the match to TRBD1 covers 9 bases. This CDR3 spans 17 amino acids. CDR1 is MNHNS, CDR2 SASEGT, per germline. V lost 0 bases to trimming and J lost 9 bases; unmatched junction nucleotides: 12. CDR3 sequence: CASSEALQGTGFGEQFF. The CDR3 DNA reads TGTGCCAGCAGTGAAGCGCTTCAAGGGACAGGGTTCGGTGAGCAGTTCTTC.

The rearrangement joins TRBV5-4 to TRBJ2-7; 11 bases match TRBD2. Germline-derived CDR1 and CDR2 are SGHNT and YYREEE (reference sequence). V dropped 4 bases and J dropped 5; count of bases not matched to a gene: 11. The CDR3 runs 16 residues. In DNA, the CDR3 is TGTGCCAGCAGCCTCCCCAATAGCGGGAGGGCCCACGAGCAGTACTTC. It specifies CASSLPNSGRAHEQYF.

This CDR3 is CASPSFGVGGQSNTGELFF. The CDR3 bases are TGTGCCAGCCCCTCCTTCGGGGTCGGGGGCCAATCGAACACCGGGGAGCTGTTTTTT. The V and J genes are TRBV21-1 and TRBJ2-2. TRBV21-1 is listed as a pseudogene. CDR3 length: 19 residues.

This sequence joins TRBV10-3 and TRBJ2-5; TRBD2 matches at 8 bases. Looked up from germline, CDR1 is ENHRY and CDR2 is SYGVKD. Unmatched junction bases numbered 2, after V lost 2 bases and J lost 0 bases. The CDR3 loop spans 15 amino acids. Here the CDR3 DNA reads TGTGCCATCAGTGAGCGCGGGAGGTACCAAGAGACCCAGTACTTC. This sequence encodes CAISERGRYQETQYF.

This chain connects TRBV7-9 to TRBJ1-1; D remains unclear. Germline values: CDR1 SEHNR, CDR2 FQNEAQ (reference sequence). The CDR3 loop spans 13 amino acids. V lost 1 base to trimming and J lost 3 bases, with 6 bases between them. CDR3 bases: TGTGCCAGCAGCTTAGGTGGGGACACTGAAGCTTTCTTT. It codes for CASSLGGDTEAFF.

The sample holds one count of this clone. The rearrangement uses TRBV5-1 and TRBJ2-7; D may be TRBD1 or TRBD2 (6 bases each). The ends were cut back, 0 bases at V and 5 bases at J, with 12 bases in the middle. The CDR3 is 14 amino acids. Germline assignment: CDR1 SGHRS and CDR2 YFSETQ. CDR3 region: CASSLEPGEDEQYF. In DNA form, the CDR3 reads TGCGCCAGCAGCTTGGAACCAGGGGAGGACGAGCAGTACTTC.